This T cell receptor beta chain was found in a study of OX40 agonist ivuxolimab in advanced cancers. Assay used: immunoSEQ multiplex PCR; TCRdb lists only in-frame clones, some missing. The sample shows 70,000 to 95,000 clones, about 86% of them seen only once. V shed 6 bases and J shed 4 bases, with 10 bases lying between them. The CDR3 consists of 13 residues. Germline CDR1 MNHEY, CDR2 SVGAGI. This receptor was obtained from an adult with an advanced solid tumor such as melanoma, head and neck, liver or kidney cancer. The material sequenced was CD4+ or CD8+ T cells sorted from blood, taken in a trial of the OX40 agonist ivuxolimab. The rearrangement uses TRBV6-5 and TRBJ1-5; D uncertain. The CDR3 DNA reads as TGTGCCAGCAGCGTGAGGGCGAATCAGCCCCAGCATTTT. Protein product: CASSVRANQPQHF.